This TCR beta chain derives from a study of regulatory T cells in long-lasting Graves disease. To make TCR beta libraries, researchers used iRepertoire HTBI primers and Arm-PCR of CDR3 regions. TCRdb fed the multiplex PCR reads into MiXCR, producing one record per CDR3 protein. The sample lists about 400,000 distinct CDR3 sequences, roughly 20% occurring once. CDR1 and CDR2 (germline): SEHNR, FQNEAQ (reference sequence). The CDR3 covers 15 residues. V gave up 4 bases and J gave up 7 bases; unmatched junction bases: 12. Sample time point: persistent/refractory GD, antithyroid drugs over 5 years with positive TRAb. PBMC-extracted RNA yielded the TCR library.

This chain connects TRBV7-9 to TRBJ2-5; 7 positions agree with TRBD1. This specimen was peripheral blood mononuclear cells (PBMCs), taken when the disease was refractory, from a patient treated with antithyroid drugs. This receptor was identified in a female donor with Graves disease. DNA of the CDR3: TGTGCCAGCAGCTCCCCGGGACAGTGGATGAGGACCCAGTACTTC. Translated, it gives CASSSPGQWMRTQYF.